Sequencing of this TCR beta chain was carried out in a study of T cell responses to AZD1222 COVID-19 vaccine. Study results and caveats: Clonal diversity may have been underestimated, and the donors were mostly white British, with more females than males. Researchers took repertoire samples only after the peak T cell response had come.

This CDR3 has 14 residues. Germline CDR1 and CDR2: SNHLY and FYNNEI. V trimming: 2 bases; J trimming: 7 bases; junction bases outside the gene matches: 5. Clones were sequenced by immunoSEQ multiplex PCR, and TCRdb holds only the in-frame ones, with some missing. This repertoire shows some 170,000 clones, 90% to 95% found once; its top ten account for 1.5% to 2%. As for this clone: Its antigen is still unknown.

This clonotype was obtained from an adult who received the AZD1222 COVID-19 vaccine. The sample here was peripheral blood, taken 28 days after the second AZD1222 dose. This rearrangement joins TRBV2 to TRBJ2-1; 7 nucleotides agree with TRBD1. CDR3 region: CASSEPTGVNEQFF. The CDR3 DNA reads TGTGCCAGCAGTGAACCCACAGGGGTAAATGAGCAGTTCTTC.